This T cell receptor beta chain was recorded in a study of beta chain features in type 1 diabetes. This clone was found a few times. What it recognizes is unknown. Regarding the study as a whole: Cells with high TCR expression could be over-represented when cDNA is sequenced. Shortening of TCRB CDR3s, moderate but significant, appeared in all four CD4+ subsets of Type 1 diabetes patients.

Sequenced material consisted of expressed TCRB transcripts (all of the isolated RNA was reverse transcribed). Profiling relied on immunoSEQ multiplex PCR, and the TCRdb table lists in-frame clones only, not all of them. The sample consists of 250,000 or so clones, approximately 15% of them appearing once. It was one heparinised blood draw, averaging about 116 mL, that each donor gave. Once sorted, every population was more than 95% pure. V was clipped by 5 bases and J by 1 base; unmatched bases: 3. The CDR3 contains 15 residues. Germline lookup yields CDR1 SEHNR and CDR2 FQNEAQ (reference sequence). Sample: naive CD4+ T cells from blood. The sequence derives from a man aged 25-40 years with type 1 diabetes. The genes are TRBV7-9 and TRBJ2-2; TRBD1 matches 8 bases. The CDR3 region has the DNA TGTGCCAGCAGCGCAGGACAGGGGAACACCGGGGAGCTGTTTTTT. It yields the protein CASSAGQGNTGELFF.